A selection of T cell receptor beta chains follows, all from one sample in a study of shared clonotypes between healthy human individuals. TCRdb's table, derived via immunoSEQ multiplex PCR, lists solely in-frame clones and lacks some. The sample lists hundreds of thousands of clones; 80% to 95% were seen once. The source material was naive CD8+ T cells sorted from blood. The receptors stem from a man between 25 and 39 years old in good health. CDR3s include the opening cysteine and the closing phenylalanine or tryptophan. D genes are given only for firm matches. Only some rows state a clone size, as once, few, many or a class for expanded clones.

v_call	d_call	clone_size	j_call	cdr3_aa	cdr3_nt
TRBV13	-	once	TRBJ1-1	CASSRDPKGTEAFF	TGTGCCAGCAGTCGGGATCCAAAGGGGACTGAAGCTTTCTTT
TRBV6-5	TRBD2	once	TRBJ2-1	CASGGLAGGGEQFF	TGTGCCAGCGGGGGACTAGCGGGAGGAGGAGAGCAGTTCTTC
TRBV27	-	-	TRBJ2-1	CASSLGNYNEQFF	TGTGCCAGCAGTTTAGGGAATTACAATGAGCAGTTCTTC
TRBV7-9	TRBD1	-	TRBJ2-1	CASSRGQGESGEQFF	TGTGCCAGCAGCCGGGGACAGGGAGAGAGCGGTGAGCAGTTCTTC
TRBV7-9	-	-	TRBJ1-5	CASSPGTGNQPQHF	TGTGCCAGCAGCCCGGGTACAGGGAATCAGCCCCAGCATTTT
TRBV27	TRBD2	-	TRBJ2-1	CASTELAGVGSYNEQFF	TGTGCCAGCACTGAACTAGCGGGAGTAGGCTCCTACAATGAGCAGTTCTTC
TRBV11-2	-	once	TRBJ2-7	CASSQTLGAVYEQYF	TGTGCCAGCAGCCAAACCTTGGGGGCTGTATACGAGCAGTACTTC
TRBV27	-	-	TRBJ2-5	CASSYAGSGETQYF	TGTGCCAGCTCGTACGCGGGTTCGGGAGAGACCCAGTACTTC
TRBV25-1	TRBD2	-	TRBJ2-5	CASSEKSSGEETQYF	TGTGCCAGCAGTGAAAAGTCTAGCGGAGAAGAGACCCAGTACTTC
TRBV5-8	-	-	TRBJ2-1	CASSSGGSRPSINEQFF	TGTGCCAGCAGCAGCGGAGGGTCGAGACCCAGTATCAATGAGCAGTTCTTC
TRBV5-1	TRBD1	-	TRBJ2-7	CASSSPGQGANEQYF	TGCGCCAGCAGCTCTCCGGGACAGGGGGCAAACGAGCAGTACTTC
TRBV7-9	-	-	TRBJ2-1	CASSLEDGTLYNEQFF	TGTGCCAGCAGCTTAGAAGATGGGACACTCTACAATGAGCAGTTCTTC
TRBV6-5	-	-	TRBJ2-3	CASGRAGTDTQYF	TGTGCCAGCGGAAGGGCCGGGACAGATACGCAGTATTTT
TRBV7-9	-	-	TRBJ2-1	CASSLQDGSYNEQFF	TGTGCCAGCAGCTTACAGGACGGGTCCTACAATGAGCAGTTCTTC
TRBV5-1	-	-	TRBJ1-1	CASSSMVNTEAFF	TGCGCCAGCAGCTCAATGGTGAACACTGAAGCTTTCTTT
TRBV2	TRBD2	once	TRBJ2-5	CASSEAPGGVETQYF	TGTGCCAGCAGTGAAGCCCCGGGAGGGGTGGAGACCCAGTACTTC
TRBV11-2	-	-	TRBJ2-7	CASSLLAGYEQYF	TGTGCCAGCAGCTTATTGGCGGGATACGAGCAGTACTTC
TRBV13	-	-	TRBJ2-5	CASSLVSQQETQYF	TGTGCCAGCAGCTTAGTTTCCCAGCAAGAGACCCAGTACTTC
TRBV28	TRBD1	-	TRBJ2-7	CASSSPGTDYEQYF	TGTGCCAGCAGTTCCCCCGGGACAGACTACGAGCAGTACTTC
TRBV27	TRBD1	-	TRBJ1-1	CASSFRPGTGGTEAFF	TGTGCCAGCAGTTTCCGCCCCGGGACAGGGGGCACTGAAGCTTTCTTT